This TCR beta chain appears in the sequencing data of a study of early T cells in non-severe SARS-CoV-2 infection (dated by TCRdb to the early 2020s). Describing the broader study: Because TCR sequencing relied on bulk RNA taken from unsorted whole blood, pairing of alpha and beta chains was not possible. Beyond this particular receptor, the publication reports: Matching against VDJdb was skewed toward anti-spike CD8 responses, likely underestimated virus-specific expansions, and missed private and CD4 specificities.

The sample holds many counts of this clonotype. The antigen this receptor binds is unknown. Base qualities are not recorded, but no much larger clone differs from it by a single base. V ends up 3 bases short and J 5 bases short, with an unmatched junction base count of 6. The germline V gene yields SGHTA for CDR1 and FQGNSA for CDR2. The CDR3 measures 16 amino acids from cysteine to phenylalanine. Left in the record is the CDR3 DNA by itself, 48 bases read in frame from the first base. Receptor amplification or capture employed 5' RACE. The sequencer was a NextSeq 500. Unique molecular identifiers were attached to individual cDNA molecules in the TCR library protocol so that sequencing error and PCR bias could be corrected. Sequencing covered both TCR alpha and beta chains, and within each sample the abundances of alpha and beta sequences were tightly co-correlated. In the original analysis: Decombinator V4 was used to annotate the V gene, J gene and CDR3 of the TCR sequences. TCRs were defined as expanded if a significant change between any two time points was detected under a Poisson model with p below 0.0001. Abundances of TCRs were expressed as counts per million after normalisation to the total number of TCRs sequenced in each sample. TRAV1-2 paired with TRAJ12, TRAJ20 or TRAJ33 defined MAIT TCRs, while TRAV10 paired with TRAJ18 defined iNKT TCRs. VDJdb, accessed on 1 November 2021, was searched for TCRs annotated for CMV, EBV and SARS-CoV-2, and TCRs annotated for more than one antigen were excluded. Using fastp at Q25 and MiXCR, TCRdb reprocessed the public reads and kept productive beta chains. Every CDR3 protein is listed once, alongside the most common genes and DNA of its rows. V and J calls and clone size were set by TCRdb, not the authors. The table for this sample lists 55,000 to 80,000 distinct CDR3 sequences; about 10% of them were counted only once. The biggest ten clones account for around 6.3% of the sample.

The study was a case-control design nested within a healthcare worker cohort in London, UK, with weekly nasopharyngeal swab PCR tests and blood sampling. Healthcare workers were recruited between 23 and 31 March 2020, during the week of the UK lockdown, and were followed weekly for up to about 15 weeks. Sequenced: whole blood. Here the chain combines TRBV7-2 and TRBJ2-1; 11 bases in the middle match TRBD2. This clonotype was sampled from an adult who was a healthcare worker with PCR-confirmed SARS-CoV-2 infection or an uninfected control (not recorded which). CDR3 sequence: CASSFPGLAANNEQFF. The nucleotide sequence reads as follows: TGTGCCAGCAGCTTTCCGGGACTAGCGGCGAACAATGAGCAGTTCTTC.